This record looks at one TCR beta chain sequence and its context. The data originate from a study of OX40 agonist ivuxolimab in advanced cancers. Generated by immunoSEQ multiplex PCR, the TCRdb table keeps only in-frame clones and is missing some. The sample shows about 140,000 clones, 85% to 95% of them seen only once. The CDR3 has 14 residues. Germline CDR1 reads SGHTA; CDR2 reads FQGNSA. The V end was cut by 1 base, the J end by 6 bases, with 10 bases between. Sample: CD4+ or CD8+ T cells sorted from blood, taken in a trial of the OX40 agonist ivuxolimab. This rearrangement joins TRBV7-2 to TRBJ2-4, with D maybe TRBD2 (6 bases). The sequence was obtained from an adult with an advanced solid tumor such as melanoma, head and neck, liver or kidney cancer. The CDR3 DNA reads as TGTGCCAGCAGCTTAGGACTAGAGGGAAACATTCAGTACTTC. Translated, it gives CASSLGLEGNIQYF.